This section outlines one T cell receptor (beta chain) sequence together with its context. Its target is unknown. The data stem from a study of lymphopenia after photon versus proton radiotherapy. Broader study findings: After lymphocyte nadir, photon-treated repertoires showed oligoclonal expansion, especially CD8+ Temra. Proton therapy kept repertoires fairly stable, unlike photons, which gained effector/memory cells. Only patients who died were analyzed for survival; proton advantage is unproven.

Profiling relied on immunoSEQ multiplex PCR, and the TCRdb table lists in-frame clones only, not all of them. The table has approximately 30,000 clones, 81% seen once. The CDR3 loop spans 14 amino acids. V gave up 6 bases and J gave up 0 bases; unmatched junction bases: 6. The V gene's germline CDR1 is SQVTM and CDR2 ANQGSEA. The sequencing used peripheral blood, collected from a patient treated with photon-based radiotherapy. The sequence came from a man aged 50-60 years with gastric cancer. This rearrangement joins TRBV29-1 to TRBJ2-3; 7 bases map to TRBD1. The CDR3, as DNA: TGCAGCGTGACCGGGACAGTTAGCACAGATACGCAGTATTTT. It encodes CSVTGTVSTDTQYF.